A single T cell receptor beta chain is shown here with its context. Trimming left V 2 bases short and J 2 bases short, with 16 bases between. Germline V gene sequence: CDR1 SGHRS, CDR2 YFSETQ. The CDR3 extends over 16 amino acids. Analysis of PBMCs was direct, with no culture step. The data are from a study of neoadjuvant anti-PD-1 for oral cavity cancer. Study in general: Patients without progression received a fourth nivolumab dose around day 43, then surgical resection on days 50-56.

Blood libraries mostly used approximately 450 ng genomic DNA, six replicates each. The protocol was immunoSEQ multiplex PCR, while the TCRdb copy is restricted to in-frame clones and leaves out a portion. The profile covers about 16,000 clones, with roughly 70% appearing a single time and about 2.7% taken by the ten largest. The sample here was PBMCs, taken before nivolumab (anti-PD-1) treatment. The rearrangement links TRBV5-1 to TRBJ1-2, with D hard to call. The TCR was taken from a person aged 35 to 85 with oral cavity squamous cell carcinoma. CDR3 DNA: TGCGCCAGCAGCTTTGTACCCCAGAATATCAACTATGGCTACACCTTC. This sequence encodes CASSFVPQNINYGYTF.